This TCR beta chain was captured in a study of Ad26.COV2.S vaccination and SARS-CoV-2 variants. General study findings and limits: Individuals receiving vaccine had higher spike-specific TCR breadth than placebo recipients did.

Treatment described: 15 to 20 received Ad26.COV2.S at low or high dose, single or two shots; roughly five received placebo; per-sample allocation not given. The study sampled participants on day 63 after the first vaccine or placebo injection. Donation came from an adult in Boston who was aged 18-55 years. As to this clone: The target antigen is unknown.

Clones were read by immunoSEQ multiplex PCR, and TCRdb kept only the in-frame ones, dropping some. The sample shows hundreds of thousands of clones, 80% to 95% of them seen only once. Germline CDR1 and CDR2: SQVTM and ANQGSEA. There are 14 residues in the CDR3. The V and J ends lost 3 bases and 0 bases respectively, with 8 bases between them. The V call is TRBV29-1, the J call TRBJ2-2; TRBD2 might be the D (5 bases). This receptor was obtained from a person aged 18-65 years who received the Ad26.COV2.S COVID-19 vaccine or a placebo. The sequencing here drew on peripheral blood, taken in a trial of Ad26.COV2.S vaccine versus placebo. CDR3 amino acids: CSVDGRTNTGELFF. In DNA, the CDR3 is TGCAGCGTTGATGGGAGAACGAACACCGGGGAGCTGTTTTTT.